Following are 25 T cell receptor beta chains from one sample sequenced in a study of blood T cell repertoires in COVID-19. Measured with immunoSEQ multiplex PCR; TCRdb has only the in-frame clones, and not every one. The sample carries 250,000 or so clones, 85% to 90% recorded once. The sample comprised peripheral blood. All receptors derive from a woman aged 35 to 49 who had recovered from COVID-19.

V usage is TRBV6-5 and J usage is TRBJ2-7, with 8 positions matching TRBD1. Losses at the gene ends were 5 bases for V and 11 bases for J; bases not matched to a gene: 8. Germline V gene data show CDR1 as MNHEY and CDR2 as SVGAGI. This CDR3 spans 12 amino acids. The CDR3 protein is CASSRYGQGKYF. CDR3 DNA sequence: TGTGCCAGCAGTCGGTATGGACAGGGAAAGTACTTC.

This clone was detected a few times. The rearrangement uses TRBV6-5 and TRBJ1-2; D gene unclear. The CDR3 is 16 amino acids. The germline V gene encodes CDR1 MNHEY and CDR2 SVGAGI. V was trimmed by 0 bases and J by 7 bases, leaving 18 bases between them. CDR3 nucleotide sequence: TGTGCCAGCAGTTACTCGTTTAGGTCGGGAGTAGCTGGCTACACCTTC. Translation: CASSYSFRSGVAGYTF.

The chain recombines TRBV2 with TRBJ1-6, with 9 bases lining up with TRBD1. The CDR3 has 14 amino acids. Trimming took 6 bases from V and 9 from J; bases not matched to a gene: 6. Germline V CDR1 and CDR2: SNHLY, FYNNEI. The CDR3 sequence: CASRRQGVLSPLHF. CDR3 DNA: TGTGCCAGCAGAAGACAGGGGGTGCTTTCACCCCTCCACTTT.

The chain couples TRBV9 to TRBJ2-1, with a possible D match to TRBD1 (6 bases). CDR3 length: 12 residues. The V and J ends lost 0 bases and 11 bases respectively, with 9 bases between them. CDR1 is SGDLS and CDR2 is YYNGEE in the germline V gene. The CDR3, as DNA: TGTGCCAGCAGCGTAGGTGGGGGCCAGCAGTTCTTC. Protein sequence: CASSVGGGQQFF.

The chain combines TRBV2 with TRBJ1-4; 11 bases align to TRBD1. From germline, CDR1 is SNHLY and CDR2 FYNNEI. The length of the CDR3 is 14 residues. Unmatched junction bases numbered 8, after V lost 11 bases and J lost 6 bases. This CDR3 reads CASGRDRGYEKLFF. The CDR3 DNA sequence: TGTGCCTCCGGCCGGGACAGGGGGTATGAAAAACTGTTTTTT.

The rearrangement links TRBV6-5 to TRBJ2-7, with D unclear. CDR3 length: 15 amino acids. Trimming shortened V by 7 bases and J by 0 bases, and 16 bases separated the two germline ends. Germline CDR1 reads MNHEY; CDR2 reads SVGAGI. CDR3 DNA: TGTGCCAGCACGATGCTGACGGCAGGCTCCTACGAGCAGTACTTC. The encoded protein is CASTMLTAGSYEQYF.

The chain joins TRBV29-1 to TRBJ2-1; D is ambiguous. Trimming pared 0 bases from V and 0 bases from J, leaving 9 bases between. Looked up from germline, CDR1 is SQVTM and CDR2 is ANQGSEA. The CDR3 is made up of 15 amino acids. The DNA for the CDR3 is TGCAGCGTTGAAGAGGTTGGCGGCTCCTACAATGAGCAGTTCTTC. Translated, it gives CSVEEVGGSYNEQFF.

The chain couples TRBV4-2 to TRBJ2-1; the match to TRBD2 covers 8 bases. V shed 1 base and J 4 bases; nucleotides not matched to a gene: 6. Germline assignment: CDR1 LGHNA and CDR2 YNFKEQ. The CDR3 spans 16 residues. The CDR3: CASSQVSGEIYNEQFF. CDR3 DNA: TGTGCCAGCAGCCAAGTTAGCGGGGAGATTTACAATGAGCAGTTCTTC.

The gene calls are TRBV5-5 and TRBJ1-1; 8 bases align to TRBD1. J gave up 6 bases and V 2 bases, and 0 bases lay outside the gene matches. The CDR3 covers 12 residues. Germline loops: CDR1 SGHKS, CDR2 YYEKEE (reference sequence). CDR3 coding DNA: TGTGCCAGCAGCTTACAGGGGGCTGAAGCTTTCTTT. Translated: CASSLQGAEAFF.

V and J are TRBV3-1 (or the pseudogene TRBV3-2) and TRBJ1-2; TRBD1 agrees at 9 bases. This CDR3 spans 18 amino acids. Germline V gives CDR1 LGHDT, CDR2 YNNKEL (reference sequence). J gave up 2 bases and V 1 base, and 11 bases lay outside the gene matches. The CDR3 nucleotides are TGTGCCAGCAGCCAAGCCCCTGGGACAGGGAGGCCCAACTATGGCTACACCTTC. It specifies CASSQAPGTGRPNYGYTF.

The chain uses TRBV5-1 and TRBJ1-1; 7 bases fit TRBD1. This CDR3 has 14 amino acids. Germline V lookup: CDR1 SGHRS, CDR2 YFSETQ. V was clipped by 3 bases and J by 9 bases; unmatched bases: 11. The CDR3 coding sequence is TGCGCCAGCAGCTCCTGGACAGGTGACGAAAAAGCTTTCTTT. Protein sequence: CASSSWTGDEKAFF. Based on the CDR3 plus reference TRBV5-1 and TRBJ1-1, the full variable domain is KAGVTQTPRYLIKTRGQQVTLSCSPISGHRSVSWYQQTPGQGLQFLFEYFSETQRNKGNFPGRFSGRQFSNSRSEMNVSTLELGDSALYLCASSSWTGDEKAFFGQGTRLTVV.

This clone was seen a single time. The V and J genes are TRBV18 and TRBJ2-7; TRBD1 might be the D (5 bases). CDR1 KGHSH and CDR2 LQKENI come from the germline V gene. The V and J ends lost 5 bases and 3 bases respectively, with 14 bases between them. This CDR3 has 14 residues. CDR3: CASSSTDRNYEQYF. DNA of the CDR3: TGTGCCAGCTCATCAACCGACAGAAACTACGAGCAGTACTTC.

Note on this clone: This may be a read error: a much more frequent sequence differs by one nucleotide. The V and J genes are TRBV6-5 and TRBJ1-1; no clear D gene. The CDR3 is 12 amino acids. Germline assignment: CDR1 MNHEY and CDR2 SVGAGI. Trimming removed 5 bases from V and 1 base from J, with 5 bases in between. In nucleotides, the CDR3 is TGTGCCAGCAGTCCCCGGAACACTGAAGCTTTCTTT. Protein product: CASSPRNTEAFF.

V usage is TRBV4-3 and J usage is TRBJ1-5; D is unresolved. The CDR3 loop spans 18 amino acids. V lost 0 bases and J lost 0, with 15 bases in between. CDR1 and CDR2 (germline): LGHNA, YSLEER. The CDR3 here is CASSQDYLQSYSNQPQHF. In nucleotides, the CDR3 is TGCGCCAGCAGCCAAGATTACCTACAGAGCTATAGCAATCAGCCCCAGCATTTT.

The chain carries TRBV11-3 and TRBJ1-1; tentative D call: TRBD1 (6 bases). The germline V gene has CDR1 SGHNT and CDR2 YENEEA. V lost 2 bases to trimming and J lost 1 base, with 8 bases between them. The CDR3 contains 14 residues. This CDR3 is CASSLRGKNTEAFF. The CDR3 DNA reads as TGTGCCAGCAGCTTAAGGGGGAAGAACACTGAAGCTTTCTTT.

The chain carries TRBV5-6 and TRBJ2-6, with a weak D call TRBD1 (5 bases). CDR3 length equals 15 residues. The V and J ends lost 4 bases and 0 bases respectively, with 8 bases between them. CDR1 SGHDT and CDR2 YYEEEE come from the germline V gene. The chain's CDR3 is CASSRRDSGANVLTF. CDR3 DNA sequence: TGTGCCAGCAGCCGCAGGGACTCTGGGGCCAACGTCCTGACTTTC.

This clone was seen only once. This chain joins TRBV9 and TRBJ2-1; the match to TRBD2 covers 9 bases. CDR3 size: 18 residues. The J segment lost 0 bases and the V segment lost 0 bases, leaving 7 bases of the junction unmatched. Germline V gene data show CDR1 as SGDLS and CDR2 as YYNGEE. The CDR3 protein is CASSVGSGGPTSYNEQFF. Here the CDR3 DNA reads TGTGCCAGCAGCGTAGGAAGCGGGGGGCCAACCTCCTACAATGAGCAGTTCTTC.

The chain joins TRBV6-4 to TRBJ2-3; 10 nucleotides align to TRBD2. CDR3 size: 17 residues. Germline-derived CDR1 and CDR2 are MRHNA and SNTAGT. Trimming cost V 6 bases and J 2 bases; bases outside gene matches: 11. The CDR3 sequence is CASSARSGGGITDTQYF. CDR3 DNA: TGTGCCAGCAGCGCCCGAAGCGGGGGGGGGATCACAGATACGCAGTATTTT.

The chain joins TRBV30 to TRBJ2-7, with 10 bases aligning to TRBD2. The ends lost 3 bases at V and 2 bases at J; junction bases unmatched: 16. The CDR3 has 18 residues. Germline loops: CDR1 GTSNPN, CDR2 SVGIG (reference sequence). DNA for the CDR3: TGTGCCTGGAGCCGGATGCGGGGTAGCGGGGGGACTACCTACGAGCAGTACTTC. It encodes CAWSRMRGSGGTTYEQYF.

This clone was seen once. This sequence joins TRBV11-2 and TRBJ2-5; 7 bases align to TRBD2. This CDR3 is built from 16 residues. J gave up 1 base and V 3 bases, and 8 bases lay outside the gene matches. Germline V gene sequence: CDR1 SGHAT, CDR2 FQNNGV. The CDR3 loop reads CASSLRASGAQETQYF. Here the CDR3 DNA reads TGTGCCAGCAGCTTGAGGGCTAGCGGAGCCCAAGAGACCCAGTACTTC.

The rearrangement joins TRBV5-6 to TRBJ2-7, with D hard to call. This CDR3 contains 14 residues. V lost 4 bases, J lost 3 bases, and 14 bases lay in between. Germline CDR1 SGHDT, CDR2 YYEEEE. The CDR3 region has the DNA TGTGCCAGCAGCCCCCGTACAGCTTACTACGAGCAGTACTTC. Residues: CASSPRTAYYEQYF.

The sample holds one count of this clone. CDR3: CASSPRSNEQYF. The CDR3 DNA reads TGTGCCAGCTCCCCTAGATCCAACGAGCAGTACTTC. This chain joins TRBV18 and TRBJ2-7; D not resolved. V gave up 6 bases and J gave up 5 bases, with 11 bases separating them. CDR3 length: 12 amino acids. The germline CDR1 and CDR2 sequences are KGHSH and LQKENI.

This clone was seen only a few times. CDR3 coding DNA: TGCGCCAGCAGCGCCGGGACAGGAGGGGATGGCTACACCTTC. It yields the protein CASSAGTGGDGYTF. The J gene is TRBJ1-2, the V gene TRBV5-1; 8 bases map to TRBD1. The CDR3 extends over 14 amino acids. With V trimmed by 4 bases and J by 6 bases, 8 bases remained unmatched. CDR1 SGHRS and CDR2 YFSETQ come from the germline V gene.

The CDR3 nucleotides read TGTGCCAGCAGAAGGGGGGGCGGGAGCACTGAAGCTTTCTTT. Its protein is CASRRGGGSTEAFF. V and J are TRBV25-1 and TRBJ1-1; D might be TRBD1 (6 bases). Trimming shortened V by 6 bases and J by 4 bases, and 15 bases separated the two germline ends. CDR1 and CDR2 (germline): MGHDK, SYGVNS. This CDR3 region has 14 residues.

The chain links TRBV2 to TRBJ1-3; maybe TRBD1 (5 bases). The CDR3 spans 14 residues. Germline V CDR1 and CDR2: SNHLY, FYNNEI. The V and J ends lost 5 bases and 2 bases respectively, with 10 bases between them. The CDR3 reads CASSQGGTGNTIYF. Here the CDR3 DNA reads TGTGCCAGCAGTCAGGGAGGAACTGGAAACACCATATATTTT.